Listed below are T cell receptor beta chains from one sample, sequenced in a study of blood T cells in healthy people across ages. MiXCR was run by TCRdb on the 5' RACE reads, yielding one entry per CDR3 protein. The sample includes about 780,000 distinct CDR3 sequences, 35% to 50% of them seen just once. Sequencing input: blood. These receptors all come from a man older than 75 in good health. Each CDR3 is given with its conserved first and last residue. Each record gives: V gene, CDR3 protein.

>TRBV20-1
CSASRQENTGGLFF
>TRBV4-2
CASSQSWTSGLISSYNEQFF
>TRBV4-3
CASSQDPTGNSNQPQHF
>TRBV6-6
CASSYERGGLKETQYF
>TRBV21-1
CASSKALGVGFEQFF
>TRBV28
CASRRGLAGIRSYNEQYF
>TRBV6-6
CASSYNTGGGQPQHF
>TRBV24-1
CATSPGDSRGLSYGYTF
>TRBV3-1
CASSHGTGWDSYEQYF
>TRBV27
CASSGDRGGFTYEQYF
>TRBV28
CASTQGTGGRTQYF
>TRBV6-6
CASSLDREGSKNIQYF
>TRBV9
CAGSVEGTDTQYF
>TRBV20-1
CSAWGQNTEAFF
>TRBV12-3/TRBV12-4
CASSDRVGYTF
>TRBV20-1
CSAGLPGQGLETQYF
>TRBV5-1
CASSPRQGERDEQYF
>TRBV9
CASSESAGGSYEQYF
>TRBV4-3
CASSQEIPGSSYNEQYF
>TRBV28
CASSIRNNEQFF
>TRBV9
CASSVVPGQGYEQYF
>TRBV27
CASSLSAASSYEQYF
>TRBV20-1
CSAEQGYNSPLHF
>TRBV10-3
CAISESGGSSETQYF
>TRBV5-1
CASSSTSGRRESEQYF
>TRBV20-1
CSASADGSYEQYF
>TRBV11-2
CAIRDRNTGELFF
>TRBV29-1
CSALVVKLNEQFF
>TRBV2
CATGTGTRKAEQYF
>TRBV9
CASSVGTSGRADTQYF
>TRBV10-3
CAISESTARLSTDTQYF
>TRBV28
CASSLPLAGGDYNEQFF
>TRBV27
CASLTPSGSYEQYF
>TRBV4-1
CASSQGLLGQGGNEQFF
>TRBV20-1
CSASDAQGAQETQYF
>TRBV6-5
CASRGDRGYGYTF
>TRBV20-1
CSAKAGAVGPQHF
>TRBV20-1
CSARDGGALNEKLFF
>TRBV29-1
CSVASGRSHEQYF
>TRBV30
CAWMGRGSYEQYF
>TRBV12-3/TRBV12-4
CASSHGNRVNEAFF
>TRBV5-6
CASSLGIGGTYNEQFF
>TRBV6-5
CASSYSGLPQETQYF
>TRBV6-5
CASSTTGQGTQYF
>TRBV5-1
CASSFRDNTDTQYF
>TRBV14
CASSQVGGMSDIQYF
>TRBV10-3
CAISDEGLTAKNIQYF
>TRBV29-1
CSVDGQGFTGELFF
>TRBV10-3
CAISESGQTYGYTF
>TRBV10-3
CAAMREYEQYF